This TCR beta chain was sequenced for a study of CD8+ T cells in alopecia areata. The wider study: Treated patients took oral tofacitinib at 5 to 10 mg twice daily. A 6-month period off drug followed tofacitinib, which lasted 6 to 18 months. Among treated patients, severity was scored by affected scalp area percentage.

Described treatment: oral pan-JAK inhibitor, 5-10 mg twice daily. Samples from alopecia areata patients were lesional scalp punch biopsies and peripheral blood. The authors extracted RNA and reverse transcribed it into cDNA as the sequencing template. Profiled with immunoSEQ multiplex PCR; TCRdb holds only in-frame clones, not every one. The sample has more than 200,000 clones; around 43% are singletons. There are a few counts of this clone. This CDR3 spans 14 amino acids. V lost 3 bases, J lost 1 base, and 13 bases lay in between. Germline CDR1 and CDR2: GTSNPN and SVGIG (reference sequence). This clonotype was obtained from a human donor with alopecia areata. The rearrangement uses TRBV30 and TRBJ2-7; D call uncertain. The input for sequencing was CD4+ T cells sorted from blood, taken at approximately week 36, from a patient treated with tofacitinib. Here the CDR3 DNA reads TGTGCCTGGAGACTCGACGCCTTGTCCTACGAGCAGTACTTC. It translates to CAWRLDALSYEQYF.